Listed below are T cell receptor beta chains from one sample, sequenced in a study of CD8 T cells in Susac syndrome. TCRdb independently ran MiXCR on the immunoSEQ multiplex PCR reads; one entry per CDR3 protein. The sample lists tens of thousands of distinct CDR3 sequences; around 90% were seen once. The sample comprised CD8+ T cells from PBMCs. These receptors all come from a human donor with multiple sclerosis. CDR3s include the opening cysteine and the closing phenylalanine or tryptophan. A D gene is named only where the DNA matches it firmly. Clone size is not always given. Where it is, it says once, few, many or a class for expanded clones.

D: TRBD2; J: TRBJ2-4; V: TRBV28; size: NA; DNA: TGTGCCAGCAGGTTAGCGGGAGGCCTAGCCAAAAACATTCAGTACTTC; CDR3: CASRLAGGLAKNIQYF
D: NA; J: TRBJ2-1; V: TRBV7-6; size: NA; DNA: TGTGCCAGCAGTAGGACCGGAGGTGAGCAGTTCTTC; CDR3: CASSRTGGEQFF
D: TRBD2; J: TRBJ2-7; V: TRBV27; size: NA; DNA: TGTGCCAGCGCCCTAGGCGGGGGTTCCTACGAGCAGTACTTC; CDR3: CASALGGGSYEQYF
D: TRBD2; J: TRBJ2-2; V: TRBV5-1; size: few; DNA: TGCGCCAGCAGCTTTAACCTAGCGGGAGGTACCAACACCGGGGAGCTGTTTTTT; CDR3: CASSFNLAGGTNTGELFF
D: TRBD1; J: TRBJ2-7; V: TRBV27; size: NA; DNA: TGTGCCAGCAGGCTGAGGCAGGCCGGGACAGAGTCTTACGAGCAGTACTTC; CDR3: CASRLRQAGTESYEQYF
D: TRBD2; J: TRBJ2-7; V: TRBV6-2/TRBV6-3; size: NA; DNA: TGTGCCAGCAGAGGACTAGCGGAAGACTACGAGCAGTACTTC; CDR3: CASRGLAEDYEQYF
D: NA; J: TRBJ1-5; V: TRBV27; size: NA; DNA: TGTGCCAGCGGGCCCGGCGGTCAGCCCCAGCATTTT; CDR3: CASGPGGQPQHF
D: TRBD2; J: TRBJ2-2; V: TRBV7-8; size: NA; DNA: TGTGCCAGCAGCTTATTGAGCGGGGGGCCCAACACCGGGGAGCTGTTTTTT; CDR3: CASSLLSGGPNTGELFF
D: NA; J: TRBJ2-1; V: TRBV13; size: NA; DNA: TGTGCCAGCAGCCAAAGACGCCGGGCCAATGAGCAGTTCTTC; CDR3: CASSQRRRANEQFF
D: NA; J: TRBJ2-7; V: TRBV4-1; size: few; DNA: TGCGCCAGCAGCCACGGTCGGGGTTACGAGCAGTACTTC; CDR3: CASSHGRGYEQYF
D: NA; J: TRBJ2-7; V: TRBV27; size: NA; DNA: TGTGCCAGCAGTTTATCGTCAGGTTCCTACGAGCAGTACTTC; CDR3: CASSLSSGSYEQYF
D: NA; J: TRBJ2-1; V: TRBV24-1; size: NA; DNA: TGTGCCGCCTCCCCCGGGGGTGGGAATGAGCAGTTCTTC; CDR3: CAASPGGGNEQFF
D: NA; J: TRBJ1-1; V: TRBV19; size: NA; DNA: TGTGCCAGTAGTATATACTTTCCGAACACTGAAGCTTTCTTT; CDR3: CASSIYFPNTEAFF
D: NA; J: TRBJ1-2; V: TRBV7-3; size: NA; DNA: TGTGCCAGCAGCTTATCCCGCGTAGCTAACTATGGCTACACCTTC; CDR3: CASSLSRVANYGYTF
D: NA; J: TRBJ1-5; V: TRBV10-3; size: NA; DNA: TGTGCCATCAGTTTGGACAGCGGGCAGCCCCAGCATTTT; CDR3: CAISLDSGQPQHF
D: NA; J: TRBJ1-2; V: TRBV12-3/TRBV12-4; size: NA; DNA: TGTGCCAGCAGTTTTGGGGCCTATGGCTACACCTTC; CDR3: CASSFGAYGYTF
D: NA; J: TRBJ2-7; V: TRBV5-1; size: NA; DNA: TGCGCCAGCAGCTTACACGAGCAGTACTTC; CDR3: CASSLHEQYF
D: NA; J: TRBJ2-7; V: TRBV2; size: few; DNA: TGTGCCAGCAGTGAAACAGCCTACGAGCAGTACTTC; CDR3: CASSETAYEQYF